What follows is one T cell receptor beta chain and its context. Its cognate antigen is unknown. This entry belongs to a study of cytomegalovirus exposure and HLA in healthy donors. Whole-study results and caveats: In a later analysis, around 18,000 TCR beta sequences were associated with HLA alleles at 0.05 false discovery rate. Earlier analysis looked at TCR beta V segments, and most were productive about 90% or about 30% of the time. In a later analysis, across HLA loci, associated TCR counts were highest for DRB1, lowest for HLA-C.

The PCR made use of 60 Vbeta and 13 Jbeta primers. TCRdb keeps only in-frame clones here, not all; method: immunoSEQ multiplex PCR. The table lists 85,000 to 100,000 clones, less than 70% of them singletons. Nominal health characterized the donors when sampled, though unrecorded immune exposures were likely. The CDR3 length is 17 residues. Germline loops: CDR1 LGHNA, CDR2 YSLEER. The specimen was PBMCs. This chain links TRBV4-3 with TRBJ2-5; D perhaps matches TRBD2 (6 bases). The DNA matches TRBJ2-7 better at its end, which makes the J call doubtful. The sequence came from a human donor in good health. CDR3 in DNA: TGCGCCAGCAGCCAAGATGCGCTCCGGGACTCCTCCTACGAGCAGTACTTC. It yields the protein CASSQDALRDSSYEQYF.